One sample yielded the 11 T cell receptor beta chains listed below, sequenced in a study of cytomegalovirus exposure and HLA in healthy donors. The assay was immunoSEQ multiplex PCR, and TCRdb's table has in-frame clones only and misses some. The data contain over 85,000 clones, roughly 90% of them singletons. The sample taken for sequencing was PBMCs. The receptors stem from a woman between 18 and 29 years old in good health and CMV-seronegative.

There are a few counts of this clone. This chain links TRBV6-5 with TRBJ2-7, with 7 bases matching TRBD1. This CDR3 spans 15 amino acids. CDR1 and CDR2 (germline): MNHEY, SVGAGI. V shed 6 bases and J 2 bases; nucleotides not matched to a gene: 10. CDR3 DNA: TGTGCCAGCAGCAGACAGGGTTGGACGCCCTACGAGCAGTACTTC. This encodes CASSRQGWTPYEQYF.

The rearrangement uses TRBV27 and TRBJ2-3; D is possibly TRBD2 (5 bases). This CDR3 comprises 14 residues. Trimming pared 2 bases from V and 4 bases from J, leaving 10 bases between. In germline, CDR1 is MNHEY, CDR2 SMNVEV (reference sequence). CDR3 protein: CASSLEGAADTQYF. Written as DNA, the CDR3 is TGTGCCAGCAGTTTAGAGGGAGCGGCAGATACGCAGTATTTT.

The gene calls are TRBV10-1 and TRBJ2-5, with D tentatively TRBD1 (6 bases). Germline V gene data show CDR1 as WNHNN and CDR2 as SYGVQD (reference sequence). V shed 5 bases and J shed 1 base, with 11 bases lying between them. The CDR3 runs to 14 residues. The CDR3 DNA reads TGCGCCAGCAGTCAAACAGGGATCCAAGAGACCCAGTACTTC. Protein sequence: CASSQTGIQETQYF.

The V call is TRBV25-1, the J call TRBJ2-7; D might be TRBD2 (6 bases). Germline CDR1 is MGHDK and CDR2 is SYGVNS. The CDR3 covers 13 residues. V shed 8 bases and J shed 2 bases, with 13 bases lying between them. The CDR3 coding sequence is TGTGCCAGCGGGGAGGACAAGACCTACGAGCAGTACTTC. Translating it yields CASGEDKTYEQYF.

This rearrangement joins TRBV30 to TRBJ2-1, with D possibly matching TRBD2 (5 bases). This CDR3 comprises 11 residues. The germline V gene has CDR1 GTSNPN and CDR2 SVGIG (reference sequence). V gave up 0 bases and J gave up 10 bases, with 7 bases separating them. This CDR3 is CAWSVRGEQFF. In DNA form, the CDR3 reads TGTGCCTGGAGTGTACGAGGGGAGCAGTTCTTC.

This chain uses TRBV28 with TRBJ1-1, with D uncertain. CDR1 and CDR2 from the germline V gene are MDHEN and SYDVKM. Trimming left V 9 bases short and J 9 bases short, with 11 bases between. CDR3 length equals 10 residues. DNA of the CDR3: TGTGCCAGTCTCGGGATGCAAGCTTTCTTT. This codes for CASLGMQAFF.

The chain is built from TRBV9 and TRBJ2-3; 10 bases map to TRBD1. Germline lookup yields CDR1 SGDLS and CDR2 YYNGEE. This CDR3 region has 14 residues. Germline trimming cut 3 bases from V and 6 bases from J; bases unmatched to any gene: 4. The CDR3 DNA reads as TGTGCCAGCAGCGCTAGACAGGGGGCTGATACGCAGTATTTT. Residues: CASSARQGADTQYF.

The CDR3 nucleotides are TGTGCCAGCTCACCCGACAGGGATTTAGCCAAAAACATTCAGTACTTC. Its protein product is CASSPDRDLAKNIQYF. This chain joins TRBV18 and TRBJ2-4, with 7 bases that match TRBD1. The CDR3 covers 16 residues. The germline CDR1 and CDR2 sequences are KGHSH and LQKENI. V lost 3 bases and J lost 0; bases outside the gene matches: 5.

The chain uses TRBV18 and TRBJ2-7, with TRBD1 identical over 9 bases. The germline CDR1 and CDR2 sequences are KGHSH and LQKENI. The V segment lost 3 bases and the J segment 2 bases; nucleotides outside the gene matches: 5. The CDR3 is made up of 15 amino acids. The CDR3 region has the DNA TGTGCCAGCTCACCCAGGACAGGGGCAGCCTACGAGCAGTACTTC. Its translation is CASSPRTGAAYEQYF.

The chain has TRBV29-1 and TRBJ2-3; the D gene is possibly TRBD1 (6 bases). V was shortened by 8 bases and J by 5 bases, with 14 bases between the two germline ends. The CDR3 has 12 amino acids. Germline lookup yields CDR1 SQVTM and CDR2 ANQGSEA. The DNA for the CDR3 is TGCAGCTGCAGGGGCGCGGGAGATACGCAGTATTTT. Translation: CSCRGAGDTQYF.

The rearrangement links TRBV11-3 to TRBJ2-2, with D possibly TRBD1 on 6 matching bases. This CDR3 is built from 18 residues. Germline loops: CDR1 SGHNT, CDR2 YENEEA. The V and J ends lost 0 bases and 0 bases respectively, with 14 bases between them. In DNA form, the CDR3 reads TGTGCCAGCAGCTTAGACAATTGGGGGCTTACGAACACCGGGGAGCTGTTTTTT. Translated, it gives CASSLDNWGLTNTGELFF.